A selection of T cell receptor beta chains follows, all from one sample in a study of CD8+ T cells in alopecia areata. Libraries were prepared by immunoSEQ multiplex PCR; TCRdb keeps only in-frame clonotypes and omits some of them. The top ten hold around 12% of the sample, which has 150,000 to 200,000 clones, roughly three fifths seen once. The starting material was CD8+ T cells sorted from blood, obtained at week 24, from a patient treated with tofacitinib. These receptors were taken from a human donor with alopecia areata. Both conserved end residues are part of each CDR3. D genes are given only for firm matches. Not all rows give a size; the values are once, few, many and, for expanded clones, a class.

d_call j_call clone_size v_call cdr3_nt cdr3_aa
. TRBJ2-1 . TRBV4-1 TGCGCCAGCAGCGACCGGGCTTACAATGAGCAGTTCTTC CASSDRAYNEQFF
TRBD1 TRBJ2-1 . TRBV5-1 TGCGCCAGCAGCTTGGCGGGTGGACAGGGGTATATTGAGCAGTTCTTC CASSLAGGQGYIEQFF
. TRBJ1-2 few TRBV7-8 TGTGCCAGCAGCCCCCCCCAGGGGCCCGCTGGCTACACCTTC CASSPPQGPAGYTF
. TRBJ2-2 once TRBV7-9 TGTGCCAGCAGCTCCGGGACCTCGAACACCGGGGAGCTGTTTTTT CASSSGTSNTGELFF
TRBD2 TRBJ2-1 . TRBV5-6 TGTGCCAGCAGCTGGGGGGGCAATGAGCAGTTCTTC CASSWGGNEQFF
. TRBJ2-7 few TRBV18 TGTGCCAGCTCACCAACGAGGTGGGTCTACGAGCAGTACTTC CASSPTRWVYEQYF
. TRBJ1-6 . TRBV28 TGTGCCAGCAGGCGGCCCGAATATTCACCCCTCCACTTT CASRRPEYSPLHF
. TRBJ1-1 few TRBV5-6 TGTGCCAGCAGCTTGGGTGACACTGAAGCTTTCTTT CASSLGDTEAFF
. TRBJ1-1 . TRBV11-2 TGTGCCAGCAGCTTAGCCACTGAAGCTTTCTTT CASSLATEAFF
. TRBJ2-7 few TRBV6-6 TGTGCCAGCAGTTACCGGACGCCCTCCCATGACAACGAGCAGTACTTC CASSYRTPSHDNEQYF
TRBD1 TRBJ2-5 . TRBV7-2 TGTGCCAGCAGCTTAGGGCCAGGGGGCGCAGAGACCCAGTACTTC CASSLGPGGAETQYF
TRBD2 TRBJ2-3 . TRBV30 TGTGCCTTCCAGCGGGGCAGCACAGATACGCAGTATTTT CAFQRGSTDTQYF
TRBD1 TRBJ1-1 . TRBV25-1 TGTGCCAGCAGCCACTACGGACAGGGTGGAGGAACTGAAGCTTTCTTT CASSHYGQGGGTEAFF
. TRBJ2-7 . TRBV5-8 TGTGCCAGCAGCCGGGGGAATCCCTACGAGCAGTACTTC CASSRGNPYEQYF
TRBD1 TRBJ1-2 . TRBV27 TGTGCCAGCAGCCCCGGGACAGGGGATGGCTACACCTTC CASSPGTGDGYTF
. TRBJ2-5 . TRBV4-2 TGTGCCAGCAGCCAAGGACTAGGGCGGGCCCAGTACTTC CASSQGLGRAQYF
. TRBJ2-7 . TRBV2 TGTGCCAGCTGCCCCACGCATTCGGGCTACGAGCAGTACTTC CASCPTHSGYEQYF
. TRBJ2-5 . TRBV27 TGTGCCAGCAGTTTTCCAGAGACCCAGTACTTC CASSFPETQYF
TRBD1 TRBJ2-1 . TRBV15 TGTGCCACCAGCAGAGAAGGGGGCGGCAGATACAATGAGCAGTTCTTC CATSREGGGRYNEQFF
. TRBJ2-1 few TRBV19 TGTGCCACCGGGGAGAATGAGCAGTTCTTC CATGENEQFF
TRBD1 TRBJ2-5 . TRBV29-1 TGCAGCGTTGAGGACAGGTATCAAGAGACCCAGTACTTC CSVEDRYQETQYF
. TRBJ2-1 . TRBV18 TGTGCCAGCTCACCAGGGTGGGAGCAGTTCTTC CASSPGWEQFF
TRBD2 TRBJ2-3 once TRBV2 TGTGCCAGCAGATCACTAGCGGGGGGGCCGGCAGATACGCAGTATTTT CASRSLAGGPADTQYF